This is a list of T cell receptor beta chains from one sample in a study of shared clonotypes between healthy human individuals. The protocol was immunoSEQ multiplex PCR, while the TCRdb copy is restricted to in-frame clones and leaves out a portion. The data show hundreds of thousands of clones, 90% to 97% seen once. The sample comprised naive CD4+ T cells sorted from blood. The receptors derive from a woman in her twenties or thirties in good health. The CDR3 runs from the conserved cysteine through the conserved F or W. A D gene is named only where the DNA matches it firmly. Not all rows give a size; the values are once, few, many and, for expanded clones, a class.

CDR3 protein: CASSLGADRVGEEAFF
CDR3 DNA: TGTGCCAGCAGCTTAGGGGCGGACAGGGTCGGGGAGGAAGCTTTCTTT
D gene: TRBD1
V gene: TRBV11-2
J gene: TRBJ1-1
clone size: once

CDR3 protein: CASSWRGSGELFF
CDR3 DNA: TGTGCCAGCAGCTGGCGGGGAAGCGGGGAGCTGTTTTTT
D gene: .
V gene: TRBV11-3
J gene: TRBJ2-2
clone size: .

CDR3 protein: CASHQGRGEQYF
CDR3 DNA: TGCGCCAGCCACCAGGGTCGAGGCGAGCAGTACTTC
D gene: .
V gene: TRBV10-2
J gene: TRBJ2-7
clone size: .

CDR3 protein: CASSERGLGEKLFF
CDR3 DNA: TGTGCCAGCAGTGAAAGGGGGCTTGGTGAAAAACTGTTTTTT
D gene: TRBD1
V gene: TRBV2
J gene: TRBJ1-4
clone size: .

CDR3 protein: CASSYEGVGAGELFF
CDR3 DNA: TGTGCCAGCAGTTACGAAGGGGTTGGCGCCGGGGAGCTGTTTTTT
D gene: .
V gene: TRBV6-5
J gene: TRBJ2-2
clone size: .

CDR3 protein: CASSGTVYNSPLHF
CDR3 DNA: TGTGCCAGCAGTGGGACAGTTTATAATTCACCCCTCCACTTT
D gene: TRBD1
V gene: TRBV28
J gene: TRBJ1-6
clone size: .

CDR3 protein: CASSPRQADTQYF
CDR3 DNA: TGTGCCAGCAGCCCCCGACAGGCAGATACGCAGTATTTT
D gene: .
V gene: TRBV11-2
J gene: TRBJ2-3
clone size: .

CDR3 protein: CAWSEGVGAAEQYF
CDR3 DNA: TGTGCCTGGAGTGAGGGGGTCGGGGCCGCCGAGCAGTACTTC
D gene: .
V gene: TRBV30
J gene: TRBJ2-7
clone size: .

CDR3 protein: CASSSMGGADYGYTF
CDR3 DNA: TGTGCCAGCAGCTCCATGGGGGGCGCTGACTATGGCTACACCTTC
D gene: .
V gene: TRBV6-5
J gene: TRBJ1-2
clone size: .

CDR3 protein: CASSGRDYGYTF
CDR3 DNA: TGTGCCAGCTCGGGCAGGGACTATGGCTACACCTTC
D gene: .
V gene: TRBV6-5
J gene: TRBJ1-2
clone size: .

CDR3 protein: CASSRTEYQPQHF
CDR3 DNA: TGTGCCAGTAGTCGAACGGAATATCAGCCCCAGCATTTT
D gene: .
V gene: TRBV19
J gene: TRBJ1-5
clone size: .

CDR3 protein: CASSLDRVTYEQYF
CDR3 DNA: TGTGCCAGCAGCTTAGACAGGGTAACCTACGAGCAGTACTTC
D gene: .
V gene: TRBV7-8
J gene: TRBJ2-7
clone size: .

CDR3 protein: CASSPGRVGYGYTF
CDR3 DNA: TGTGCCAGCTCACCTGGAAGGGTTGGCTATGGCTACACCTTC
D gene: .
V gene: TRBV18
J gene: TRBJ1-2
clone size: few

CDR3 protein: CASSFSGRAADTQYF
CDR3 DNA: TGTGCCAGCAGTTTCAGCGGGAGGGCGGCAGATACGCAGTATTTT
D gene: TRBD2
V gene: TRBV28
J gene: TRBJ2-3
clone size: .

CDR3 protein: CASSVGVQEQETQYF
CDR3 DNA: TGTGCCAGCAGCGTAGGGGTACAGGAACAAGAGACCCAGTACTTC
D gene: .
V gene: TRBV9
J gene: TRBJ2-5
clone size: .

CDR3 protein: CASSLAGTLNTEAFF
CDR3 DNA: TGTGCCAGCAGCTTGGCAGGGACTCTGAACACTGAAGCTTTCTTT
D gene: .
V gene: TRBV7-9
J gene: TRBJ1-1
clone size: once

CDR3 protein: CASSLIRDRGTDTQYF
CDR3 DNA: TGTGCCAGCAGTTTAATCAGGGACAGGGGCACAGATACGCAGTATTTT
D gene: TRBD1
V gene: TRBV27
J gene: TRBJ2-3
clone size: .

CDR3 protein: CASSSSLGSREQYF
CDR3 DNA: TGTGCCAGCAGCTCCTCCCTAGGTTCTCGGGAGCAGTACTTC
D gene: .
V gene: TRBV7-9
J gene: TRBJ2-7
clone size: .

CDR3 protein: CASSHLVTRLSGEVRMNTEAFF
CDR3 DNA: TGCGCCAGCAGCCATTTAGTAACGAGACTTTCCGGGGAGGTTCGGATGAACACTGAAGCTTTCTTT
D gene: .
V gene: TRBV4-1
J gene: TRBJ1-1
clone size: .

CDR3 protein: CASSPGTSPYEQYF
CDR3 DNA: TGTGCCAGCTCACCAGGGACCTCTCCATACGAGCAGTACTTC
D gene: .
V gene: TRBV18
J gene: TRBJ2-7
clone size: .

CDR3 protein: CASSLLQSQETQYF
CDR3 DNA: TGCGCCAGCAGCTTACTTCAGAGCCAAGAGACCCAGTACTTC
D gene: .
V gene: TRBV5-1
J gene: TRBJ2-5
clone size: .

CDR3 protein: CASSQGWGGAAQETQYF
CDR3 DNA: TGTGCCAGCAGCCAAGGCTGGGGGGGGGCGGCGCAAGAGACCCAGTACTTC
D gene: .
V gene: TRBV4-2
J gene: TRBJ2-5
clone size: .

CDR3 protein: CSVDKQGKTQYF
CDR3 DNA: TGCAGCGTCGACAAACAGGGAAAGACCCAGTACTTC
D gene: .
V gene: TRBV29-1
J gene: TRBJ2-5
clone size: once

CDR3 protein: CASSEAGASGRVYNEQFF
CDR3 DNA: TGTGCCAGCAGTGAAGCAGGGGCTAGCGGGAGGGTTTACAATGAGCAGTTCTTC
D gene: TRBD2
V gene: TRBV2
J gene: TRBJ2-1
clone size: once

CDR3 protein: CASSYSLSYEQYF
CDR3 DNA: TGTGCCAGCAGTTACTCCTTATCCTACGAGCAGTACTTC
D gene: .
V gene: TRBV6-5
J gene: TRBJ2-7
clone size: .

CDR3 protein: CASYQGSGNTIYF
CDR3 DNA: TGTGCCAGCTACCAGGGGTCTGGAAACACCATATATTTT
D gene: .
V gene: TRBV28
J gene: TRBJ1-3
clone size: .

CDR3 protein: CASSLMIYRTDTQYF
CDR3 DNA: TGTGCCAGCAGTTTAATGATCTATCGCACAGATACGCAGTATTTT
D gene: .
V gene: TRBV27
J gene: TRBJ2-3
clone size: .

CDR3 protein: CSVEGGAGTDTQYF
CDR3 DNA: TGCAGCGTTGAGGGTGGGGCCGGCACAGATACGCAGTATTTT
D gene: .
V gene: TRBV29-1
J gene: TRBJ2-3
clone size: .

CDR3 protein: CASSFRATYQFSGNTIYF
CDR3 DNA: TGTGCCAGCAGCTTTCGCGCGACATATCAATTCTCTGGAAACACCATATATTTT
D gene: .
V gene: TRBV7-2
J gene: TRBJ1-3
clone size: once

CDR3 protein: CASSPGTGNTEAFF
CDR3 DNA: TGTGCCAGCAGCCCCGGGACAGGGAACACTGAAGCTTTCTTT
D gene: TRBD1
V gene: TRBV11-1
J gene: TRBJ1-1
clone size: .

CDR3 protein: CASSPGTGIYEQYF
CDR3 DNA: TGTGCCAGCAGCCCAGGAACAGGGATCTACGAGCAGTACTTC
D gene: .
V gene: TRBV11-2
J gene: TRBJ2-7
clone size: .

CDR3 protein: CASSLAIGRGPETQYF
CDR3 DNA: TGTGCCAGCAGCTTGGCGATCGGTAGGGGTCCAGAGACCCAGTACTTC
D gene: .
V gene: TRBV5-4
J gene: TRBJ2-5
clone size: .

CDR3 protein: CASSRGTGTAYEQYF
CDR3 DNA: TGCGCCAGCAGCCGAGGGACAGGAACCGCCTACGAGCAGTACTTC
D gene: TRBD1
V gene: TRBV4-1
J gene: TRBJ2-7
clone size: .

CDR3 protein: CAGSRGTGNTGELFF
CDR3 DNA: TGTGCCGGGTCTCGGGGGACAGGGAACACCGGGGAGCTGTTTTTT
D gene: TRBD1
V gene: TRBV10-3
J gene: TRBJ2-2
clone size: once

CDR3 protein: CASSLLTSSYEQYF
CDR3 DNA: TGTGCCAGCAGCCTCCTGACTAGCTCCTACGAGCAGTACTTC
D gene: .
V gene: TRBV11-2
J gene: TRBJ2-7
clone size: .

CDR3 protein: CASSAPGPGELFF
CDR3 DNA: TGTGCCAGCAGCGCCCCGGGGCCCGGGGAGCTGTTTTTT
D gene: .
V gene: TRBV9
J gene: TRBJ2-2
clone size: .

CDR3 protein: CASSREYRGTGQETQYF
CDR3 DNA: TGTGCCAGCTCACGGGAGTACAGGGGGACAGGTCAAGAGACCCAGTACTTC
D gene: TRBD1
V gene: TRBV18
J gene: TRBJ2-5
clone size: .

CDR3 protein: CASRAGTGGIEQYF
CDR3 DNA: TGCGCCAGCAGGGCCGGGACAGGGGGTATCGAGCAGTACTTC
D gene: TRBD1
V gene: TRBV5-1
J gene: TRBJ2-7
clone size: .

CDR3 protein: CASSRERGPTNYEQYF
CDR3 DNA: TGTGCCAGCAGCCGAGAGCGGGGACCGACCAACTACGAGCAGTACTTC
D gene: TRBD2
V gene: TRBV4-2
J gene: TRBJ2-7
clone size: once

CDR3 protein: CASSDAGGPYGYTF
CDR3 DNA: TGTGCCAGCAGTGATGCGGGGGGTCCTTATGGCTACACCTTC
D gene: .
V gene: TRBV6-1
J gene: TRBJ1-2
clone size: .

CDR3 protein: CAITSGGTYEQYF
CDR3 DNA: TGTGCCATTACTTCGGGCGGGACCTACGAGCAGTACTTC
D gene: .
V gene: TRBV28
J gene: TRBJ2-7
clone size: .

CDR3 protein: CASSFTPPGYTF
CDR3 DNA: TGTGCCAGCAGTTTCACACCCCCCGGCTACACCTTC
D gene: .
V gene: TRBV6-6
J gene: TRBJ1-2
clone size: once

CDR3 protein: CASTLGYEQYF
CDR3 DNA: TGTGCCAGCACCCTCGGTTACGAGCAGTACTTC
D gene: .
V gene: TRBV28
J gene: TRBJ2-7
clone size: .

CDR3 protein: CASRLGTADGYTF
CDR3 DNA: TGCGCCAGCAGACTGGGGACAGCTGATGGCTACACCTTC
D gene: TRBD1
V gene: TRBV5-1
J gene: TRBJ1-2
clone size: once

CDR3 protein: CATSRAGTSGASTDTQYF
CDR3 DNA: TGTGCCACCAGCAGGGCCGGGACTAGCGGGGCTAGCACAGATACGCAGTATTTT
D gene: TRBD2
V gene: TRBV15
J gene: TRBJ2-3
clone size: .

CDR3 protein: CAIGSGTSGSYEQYF
CDR3 DNA: TGTGCCATCGGCAGTGGGACTAGCGGGTCCTACGAGCAGTACTTC
D gene: TRBD2
V gene: TRBV28
J gene: TRBJ2-7
clone size: .